One sample yielded the 30 T cell receptor beta chains listed below, sequenced in a study of blood T cell repertoires in COVID-19. Libraries were prepared by immunoSEQ multiplex PCR; TCRdb keeps only in-frame clonotypes and omits some of them. The sample carries 200,000 to 300,000 clones, 80% to 90% recorded once. The specimen was peripheral blood. The receptor set was obtained from a middle-aged man with acute or convalescent COVID-19.

The V and J genes are TRBV20-1 and TRBJ2-5, with D uncertain. Germline lookup yields CDR1 DFQATT and CDR2 SNEGSKA (reference sequence). The CDR3 spans 13 residues. The ends were cut back, 3 bases at V and 5 bases at J, with 13 bases in the middle. CDR3 nucleotide sequence: TGCAGTGCTAGTCCAGAGCCAGCGGAGACCCAGTACTTC. It translates to CSASPEPAETQYF.

The rearrangement uses TRBV2 and TRBJ2-7; TRBD1 aligns across 7 bases. CDR1 is SNHLY, CDR2 FYNNEI, per germline. V was clipped by 6 bases and J by 2 bases; unmatched bases: 4. This CDR3 is 13 amino acids long. The CDR3 sequence: CASRGGTAYEQYF. In nucleotides, the CDR3 is TGTGCCAGCAGGGGTGGGACAGCCTACGAGCAGTACTTC.

V usage is TRBV5-4 and J usage is TRBJ2-1, with 8 bases matching TRBD2. The trim removed 1 base at V and 8 bases at J, leaving 8 bases unmatched. Germline V gene sequence: CDR1 SGHNT, CDR2 YYREEE (reference sequence). The CDR3 is 15 amino acids. The CDR3 nucleotides read TGTGCCAGCAGCTTGAGAGCGGGAGCTTTTTATGAGCAGTTCTTC. Protein sequence: CASSLRAGAFYEQFF.

The V and J genes are TRBV2 and TRBJ2-3; TRBD1 might be the D (6 bases). Trimming pared 6 bases from V and 2 bases from J, leaving 15 bases between. The CDR3 covers 15 residues. In germline, CDR1 is SNHLY, CDR2 FYNNEI. The CDR3 bases are TGTGCCAGCAGCTCAGGGGCCCAAAACACAGATACGCAGTATTTT. Amino acids: CASSSGAQNTDTQYF.

Of note for this clone: This same CDR3 is encoded by further DNA sequences in the sample. The CDR3 here is CASSTGSGNTIYF. In DNA form, the CDR3 reads TGTGCCAGCTCTACCGGCTCTGGAAACACCATATATTTT. The chain is built from TRBV6-5 and TRBJ1-3; D not certain. The germline V gene has CDR1 MNHEY and CDR2 SVGAGI. Trimming took 8 bases from V and 0 from J, leaving 8 bases between them. The CDR3 runs 13 residues.

The rearrangement joins TRBV7-9 to TRBJ1-4, with 7 bases that match TRBD1. Germline trimming cut 1 base from V and 11 bases from J; bases unmatched to any gene: 4. Germline CDR1 and CDR2: SEHNR and FQNEAQ (reference sequence). The CDR3 runs to 13 residues. The CDR3 region is CASSLGGDSKLFF. Written as DNA, the CDR3 is TGTGCCAGCAGCTTAGGAGGGGACAGCAAACTGTTTTTT.

The V and J genes are TRBV4-1 and TRBJ2-7; tentative D call: TRBD2 (7 bases). Germline V CDR1 and CDR2: MGHRA, YSYEKL. This CDR3 region has 18 residues. The germline V and J ends were trimmed by 1 base and 6 bases, with 25 bases remaining between them. The CDR3 sequence: CASSQALTGGPVALEQYF. The CDR3 nucleotides read TGCGCCAGCAGCCAAGCTCTAACGGGGGGCCCGGTCGCTCTCGAGCAGTACTTC.

The chain uses TRBV28 and TRBJ2-7; 7 bases fit TRBD1. V trimming: 5 bases; J trimming: 6 bases; junction bases outside the gene matches: 10. There are 14 residues in the CDR3. Germline V gives CDR1 MDHEN, CDR2 SYDVKM. The CDR3 DNA reads TGTGCCAGCAGTCCAACGGGACAGCGGCGCGAGCAGTACTTC. Its protein is CASSPTGQRREQYF. Drawing the rest from reference TRBV28 and TRBJ2-7, the complete variable domain is DVKVTQSSRYLVKRTGEKVFLECVQDMDHENMFWYRQDPGLGLRLIYFSYDVKMKEKGDIPEGYSVSREKKERFSLILESASTNQTSMYLCASSPTGQRREQYFGPGTRLTVT.

The V gene is TRBV7-3, the J gene TRBJ2-1; D is possibly TRBD2 (5 bases). With 4 bases removed from V and 0 bases from J, the gap between germline ends came to 13 bases. The CDR3 sequence is 16 residues long. Germline V gene lookup returns CDR1 SGHTA and CDR2 FQGTGA. The CDR3 DNA sequence: TGTGCCAGCAGCTCCCAAACGGGGAGCTCCTACAATGAGCAGTTCTTC. It is translated as CASSSQTGSSYNEQFF.

This chain links TRBV7-2 with TRBJ1-2; 9 bases line up with TRBD1. The ends lost 1 base at V and 6 bases at J; junction bases unmatched: 9. CDR1 is SGHTA and CDR2 is FQGNSA in the germline V gene. This CDR3 region has 16 residues. For the CDR3, the DNA is TGTGCCAGCAGCTTAGGTGGACAGGGGACCTCTGATGGCTACACCTTC. Amino acids: CASSLGGQGTSDGYTF.

The rearrangement joins TRBV18 to TRBJ2-7, with D possibly being TRBD2 (5 bases). This CDR3 comprises 14 residues. The ends were cut back, 5 bases at V and 5 bases at J, with 16 bases in the middle. Per germline, CDR1 KGHSH and CDR2 LQKENI. The CDR3 region has the DNA TGTGCCAGCTCAGTCTACCTTGGAGCGGACGAGCAGTACTTC. Translating it yields CASSVYLGADEQYF.

The chain uses TRBV13 and TRBJ1-1; weak D call: TRBD1 (6 bases). The CDR3 is 15 amino acids. CDR1 is PRHDT and CDR2 is FYEKMQ in the germline V gene (reference sequence). The V end was cut by 0 bases, the J end by 1 base, with 9 bases between. The CDR3 nucleotides read TGTGCCAGCAGCTTAGGCCTGGGGGCGAACACTGAAGCTTTCTTT. This encodes CASSLGLGANTEAFF.

The chain has TRBV11-2 and TRBJ1-5; D perhaps matches TRBD1 (5 bases). Germline CDR1 SGHAT, CDR2 FQNNGV. This CDR3 comprises 14 residues. V was pared by 1 base and J by 5 bases, with 9 bases between. CDR3 loop: CASSLVGAHQPQHF. Written as DNA, the CDR3 is TGTGCCAGCAGCTTAGTTGGGGCCCATCAGCCCCAGCATTTT.

This clone is a singleton in its sample. The rearrangement links TRBV23-1 to TRBJ1-3; the D gene is possibly TRBD1 (6 bases). TRBV23-1 is an ORF; its function is uncertain. Between the trimmed V and J ends, which lost 4 bases and 3 bases, there was a span of 10 bases. The CDR3 has 14 amino acids. CDR3 bases: TGCGCCAGCAGTCGGGGGGGCGATGGAAACACCATATATTTT. This sequence encodes CASSRGGDGNTIYF.

CDR3 region: CATKLGQGYEQYF. CDR3 nucleotide sequence: TGTGCCACCAAACTTGGACAGGGCTACGAGCAGTACTTC. The gene calls are TRBV6-5 and TRBJ2-7, with 8 bases that match TRBD1. Germline CDR1 and CDR2: MNHEY and SVGAGI. This CDR3 region has 13 residues. With 10 bases clipped from V and 3 bases from J, the junction kept 8 bases outside the gene matches.

This chain joins TRBV12-5 and TRBJ1-5; D is undetermined. Germline assignment: CDR1 LGHNT and CDR2 FRNRAP. The germline V and J ends were trimmed by 7 bases and 5 bases, with 12 bases remaining between them. The CDR3 has 13 residues. CDR3 sequence reads: CASAYGVHQPQHF. Written as DNA, the CDR3 is TGTGCTAGTGCCTACGGGGTTCATCAGCCCCAGCATTTT.

This clone is a singleton in its sample. CDR3 nucleotide sequence: TGTGCCAGCAGCCCCCCCATCAGGGGAGGGGGGAACACTGAAGCTTTCTTT. This encodes CASSPPIRGGGNTEAFF. This chain joins TRBV9 and TRBJ1-1, with D tentatively TRBD1 (6 bases). The CDR3 covers 17 residues. Germline-derived CDR1 and CDR2 are SGDLS and YYNGEE. V lost 4 bases, J lost 1 base, and 20 bases lay in between.

CDR3 nucleotides: TGCGCCAGCAGCTTGGGTAGTAGCGGTGGGGAAACCCAGTACTTC. Amino acid sequence: CASSLGSSGGETQYF. V usage is TRBV5-1 and J usage is TRBJ2-5; a weak D match, TRBD2 (6 bases). In germline, CDR1 is SGHRS, CDR2 YFSETQ. The CDR3 is 15 amino acids. V lost 0 bases and J lost 8, with 17 bases in between.

The V call is TRBV30, the J call TRBJ1-1, with D perhaps TRBD1 (6 bases). Germline assignment: CDR1 GTSNPN and CDR2 SVGIG (reference sequence). The V and J ends lost 3 bases and 11 bases respectively, with 13 bases between them. This CDR3 spans 11 amino acids. Here the CDR3 DNA reads TGTGCCTGGAGCCTGACAGGAGAGGCTTTCTTT. Translation: CAWSLTGEAFF.

V is TRBV10-3 and J is TRBJ1-3; D may be TRBD1 (5 bases). CDR1 ENHRY and CDR2 SYGVKD come from the germline V gene. This CDR3 spans 14 amino acids. Trimming took off 4 bases at V and 3 bases at J, with 10 bases between the two ends. The CDR3 nucleotides read TGTGCCATCAGTGGAGCCAGGGTTGGAAACACCATATATTTT. The encoded protein is CAISGARVGNTIYF.

The gene calls are TRBV11-2 and TRBJ2-3; possible D gene TRBD1, 6 bases. Trimming cost V 3 bases and J 4 bases, with 17 bases left between them. This CDR3 has 16 residues. Germline CDR1 SGHAT, CDR2 FQNNGV. CDR3 DNA: TGTGCCAGCAGCTTCGCAACAGGGAGCGTGGCAGATACGCAGTATTTT. Its translation is CASSFATGSVADTQYF.

The V and J genes are TRBV7-6 and TRBJ2-2; D unclear. The CDR3 runs 13 residues. Germline assignment: CDR1 SGHVS and CDR2 FNYEAQ. V was pared by 5 bases and J by 5 bases, with 9 bases between. The CDR3 DNA sequence: TGTGCCAGCAGCCCTACTCCTACCGGGGAGCTGTTTTTT. This codes for CASSPTPTGELFF.

This clone was counted only a few times. V and J are TRBV12-5 and TRBJ2-5, with D tentatively TRBD1 (5 bases). V lost 6 bases, J lost 0 bases, and 11 bases lay in between. The CDR3 has 14 residues. CDR1 is LGHNT, CDR2 FRNRAP, per germline. The CDR3 region has the DNA TGTGCTAGTGGCCTGCAGGGATACCAAGAGACCCAGTACTTC. It specifies CASGLQGYQETQYF.

This sequence joins TRBV7-2 and TRBJ2-7; maybe TRBD2 (6 bases). V lost 9 bases and J lost 4, with 19 bases in between. The germline gives CDR1 SGHTA, CDR2 FQGNSA. This CDR3 has 14 amino acids. CDR3 sequence reads: CASGPRGTWYEQYF. The CDR3 DNA is TGTGCCAGTGGCCCCCGGGGGACTTGGTACGAGCAGTACTTC.

This clone was picked up many times. The chain uses TRBV29-1 and TRBJ1-2, with D perhaps TRBD1 (5 bases). This CDR3 has 11 amino acids. Germline-derived CDR1 and CDR2 are SQVTM and ANQGSEA. With 3 bases removed from V and 6 bases from J, the gap between germline ends came to 8 bases. CDR3 loop: CSVDFRDGYTF. In DNA, the CDR3 is TGCAGCGTTGATTTCAGGGATGGCTACACCTTC.

This sequence joins TRBV7-9 and TRBJ2-3; possibly TRBD1 for D (5 bases). This CDR3 is built from 14 residues. Germline loops: CDR1 SEHNR, CDR2 FQNEAQ (reference sequence). The V end was cut by 0 bases, the J end by 6 bases, with 10 bases between. CDR3 in amino acids: CASSLAGASDTQYF. DNA for the CDR3: TGTGCCAGCAGCTTAGCAGGGGCCTCCGATACGCAGTATTTT.

The CDR3 sequence is CASSSQGNYNSPLHF. CDR3 bases: TGTGCCAGCAGTTCACAGGGGAATTATAATTCACCCCTCCACTTT. J is TRBJ1-6 and V is TRBV25-1, with 7 nucleotides matching TRBD1. V was pared by 5 bases and J by 4 bases, with 5 bases of the junction left unmatched. CDR3 length equals 15 residues. Germline loops: CDR1 MGHDK, CDR2 SYGVNS.

The J gene is TRBJ1-1, the V gene TRBV28; tentatively, D is TRBD1 (5 bases). V lost 5 bases and J lost 1, with 11 bases in between. The CDR3 covers 14 residues. Germline values: CDR1 MDHEN, CDR2 SYDVKM. The DNA of the CDR3 is TGTGCCAGCAGTATGCGGGGGGAGAACACTGAAGCTTTCTTT. The encoded protein is CASSMRGENTEAFF.

The J gene is TRBJ1-1, the V gene TRBV5-5, with 8 bases identical to TRBD1. CDR1 SGHKS and CDR2 YYEKEE come from the germline V gene (reference sequence). The CDR3 length is 14 residues. J lost 4 bases, V lost 4 bases, and 6 bases had no gene match. The CDR3 protein is CASSGRTGSTEAFF. CDR3 nucleotides: TGTGCCAGCAGCGGGAGGACAGGGAGCACTGAAGCTTTCTTT.

The rearrangement uses TRBV7-6 and TRBJ1-1; D uncertain. Germline V gives CDR1 SGHVS, CDR2 FNYEAQ. Trimming removed 5 bases from V and 7 bases from J, with 8 bases in between. The CDR3 runs to 11 residues. CDR3 sequence reads: CASSPGVEAFF. CDR3 nucleotide sequence: TGTGCCAGCAGCCCCGGGGTTGAAGCTTTCTTT.